This section outlines one TCR beta chain sequence together with its context. The data are from a study of blood T cell repertoires in COVID-19. Study summary: T cells, B-cell-depleted T cells, or PBMCs provided the cDNA or gDNA that served as material.

Sequencing used immunoSEQ multiplex PCR; TCRdb keeps in-frame clones, though not all of them. The data show approximately 260,000 clones, around 90% seen once. The receptor was isolated from a woman aged 18-35 years who had recovered from COVID-19. Sequenced sample: PBMCs or T cells enriched from blood (not recorded which).

The CDR3 protein is CASSSTVRTYEQYF. CDR3 sequence (DNA): TGCGCCAGCAGCTCAACGGTCAGGACCTACGAGCAGTACTTC. V gene TRBV4-1 combines with J gene TRBJ2-7; D is uncertain. The germline CDR1 and CDR2 sequences are MGHRA and YSYEKL. This CDR3 has 14 residues. Trimming pared 5 bases from V and 2 bases from J, leaving 13 bases between.